This TCR beta chain came from a study of cytomegalovirus exposure and HLA in healthy donors. CDR1 SGHAT and CDR2 FQNNGV come from the germline V gene. Trimming removed 3 bases from V and 7 bases from J; junction bases left unmatched: 11. The CDR3 covers 16 residues. This clone was detected only a few times. The PCR employed 60 Vbeta primers together with 13 Jbeta primers. Only in-frame clones appear in the TCRdb table, and some are missing; sequencing was by immunoSEQ multiplex PCR. This sample carries about 160,000 clones, 75% to 85% of them seen once, and the ten largest clones take approximately 6%.

The sequenced material came from PBMCs. This receptor was taken from a man aged 50-60 years in good health and CMV-seropositive. V gene TRBV11-2 combines with J gene TRBJ2-2; TRBD1 matches 7 bases. The CDR3 bases are TGTGCCAGCAGCTTCCTCTTTACAGGGGCTGGCGGGGAGCTGTTTTTT. This gives the protein CASSFLFTGAGGELFF.